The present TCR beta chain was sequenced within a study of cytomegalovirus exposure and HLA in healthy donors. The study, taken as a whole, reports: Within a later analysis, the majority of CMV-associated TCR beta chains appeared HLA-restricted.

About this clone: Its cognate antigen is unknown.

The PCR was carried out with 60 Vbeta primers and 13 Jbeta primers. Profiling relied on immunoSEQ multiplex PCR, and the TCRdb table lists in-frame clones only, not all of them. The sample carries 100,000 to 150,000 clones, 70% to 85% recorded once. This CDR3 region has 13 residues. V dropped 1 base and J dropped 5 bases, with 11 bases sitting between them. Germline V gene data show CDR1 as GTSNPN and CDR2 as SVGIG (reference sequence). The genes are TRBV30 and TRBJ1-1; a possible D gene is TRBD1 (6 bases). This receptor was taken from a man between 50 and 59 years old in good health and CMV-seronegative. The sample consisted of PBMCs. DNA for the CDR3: TGTGCCTGGAGTGGAGGGGGAGGGACTGAAGCTTTCTTT. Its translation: CAWSGGGGTEAFF.